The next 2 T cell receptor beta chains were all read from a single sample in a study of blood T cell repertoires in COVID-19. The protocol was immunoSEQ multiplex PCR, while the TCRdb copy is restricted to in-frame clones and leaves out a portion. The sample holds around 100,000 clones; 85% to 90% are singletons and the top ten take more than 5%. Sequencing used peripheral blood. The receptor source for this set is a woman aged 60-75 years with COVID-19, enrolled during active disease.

This CDR3 is CASSFDRAGNQPQHF. The CDR3 region has the DNA TGCGCCAGCAGTTTCGACAGGGCGGGGAATCAGCCCCAGCATTTT. This chain connects TRBV10-2 to TRBJ1-5; 7 bases match TRBD1. The V gene end was trimmed by 5 bases and the J gene end by 4 bases; junction bases not matched to a gene: 8. The CDR3 covers 15 residues. Germline values: CDR1 WSHSY, CDR2 SAAADI.

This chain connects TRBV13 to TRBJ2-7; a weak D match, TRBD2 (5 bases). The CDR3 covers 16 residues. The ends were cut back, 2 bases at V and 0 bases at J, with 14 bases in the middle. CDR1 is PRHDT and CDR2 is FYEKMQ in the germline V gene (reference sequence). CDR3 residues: CASSLRGRDFSYEQYF. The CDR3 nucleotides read TGTGCCAGCAGCTTAAGAGGCCGGGATTTCTCCTACGAGCAGTACTTC.